Below, 7 T cell receptor beta chains from the same sample are listed, as sequenced in a study of blood T cell repertoires in COVID-19. Libraries were prepared by immunoSEQ multiplex PCR; TCRdb keeps only in-frame clonotypes and omits some of them. The table includes 190,000 or so clones, approximately 86% detected once. Sequencing was done on a sample of peripheral blood. The source is a man aged 60 to 75 with COVID-19, enrolled during active disease.

The genes are TRBV19 and TRBJ2-1; D possibly corresponds to TRBD2 (5 bases). This CDR3 comprises 12 residues. Germline V gives CDR1 LNHDA, CDR2 SQIVND (reference sequence). The V gene lost 5 bases and the J gene lost 3 bases, with 5 bases spanning the gap. CDR3 nucleotide sequence: TGTGCCAGTAGTGGAGGCTACAATGAGCAGTTCTTC. Encoded protein: CASSGGYNEQFF.

The V call is TRBV3-1 (or the pseudogene TRBV3-2), the J call TRBJ2-7; 14 bases fit TRBD2. Germline V gene data show CDR1 as LGHDT and CDR2 as YNNKEL (reference sequence). This CDR3 comprises 17 residues. V trimming: 3 bases; J trimming: 3 bases; junction bases outside the gene matches: 7. Written as DNA, the CDR3 is TGTGCCAGCAGCCATTCCGCCGGGACTAGCGGGAGCTACGAGCAGTACTTC. It is translated as CASSHSAGTSGSYEQYF.

The rearrangement links TRBV30 to TRBJ1-1, with D possibly matching TRBD1 (5 bases). Germline V gives CDR1 GTSNPN, CDR2 SVGIG (reference sequence). The CDR3 contains 12 residues. Trimming cost V 5 bases and J 1 base, with 8 bases left between them. CDR3 residues: CAWRRGNTEAFF. The CDR3 bases are TGTGCCTGGCGAAGGGGGAACACTGAAGCTTTCTTT.

The chain uses TRBV28 and TRBJ2-1; the D is unclear. CDR1 is MDHEN and CDR2 is SYDVKM in the germline V gene. V dropped 7 bases and J dropped 0 bases, with 13 bases sitting between them. The CDR3 is 15 residues long. Here the CDR3 reads CASTGFGFSYNEQFF. CDR3 nucleotides: TGTGCCAGCACCGGCTTCGGGTTCTCCTACAATGAGCAGTTCTTC. The entire variable domain, with the rest obtained from reference TRBV28 and TRBJ2-1, is as follows: DVKVTQSSRYLVKRTGEKVFLECVQDMDHENMFWYRQDPGLGLRLIYFSYDVKMKEKGDIPEGYSVSREKKERFSLILESASTNQTSMYLCASTGFGFSYNEQFFGPGTRLTVL.

The CDR3 region is CASSGTGTEKLFF. The DNA for the CDR3 is TGTGCCAGCTCCGGGACAGGGACTGAAAAACTGTTTTTT. V usage is TRBV19 and J usage is TRBJ1-4; 9 positions match TRBD1. Germline V CDR1 and CDR2: LNHDA, SQIVND (reference sequence). The junction had 6 bases not matched to a gene; V was cut back by 9 bases and J by 7 bases. This CDR3 has 13 residues.

This clone has more than one count but fewer than ten. The chain joins TRBV5-4 to TRBJ2-7, with 10 positions matching TRBD2. This CDR3 has 14 residues. Germline assignment: CDR1 SGHNT and CDR2 YYREEE (reference sequence). The J segment lost 6 bases and the V segment lost 4 bases, leaving 7 bases of the junction unmatched. The CDR3: CASSPSGRPVEQYF. CDR3 nucleotides: TGTGCCAGCAGCCCTAGCGGGAGACCGGTCGAGCAGTACTTC.

The chain carries TRBV6-6 and TRBJ1-1, with D perhaps TRBD1 (6 bases). The V gene's germline CDR1 is MNHNY and CDR2 SVGAGI (reference sequence). The CDR3 has 14 amino acids. Between the trimmed V and J ends, which lost 6 bases and 7 bases, there was a span of 18 bases. The CDR3 bases are TGTGCCAGCAGGTTAACGGGGGCGGGAGATGAAGCTTTCTTT. This gives the protein CASRLTGAGDEAFF.